This T cell receptor (beta chain) was sequenced for a study of T cell clones after liver transplantation. Study-wide points: A larger donor-reactive than third-party decline suggested partial antigen-specific deletion.

Generated by immunoSEQ multiplex PCR, the TCRdb table keeps only in-frame clones and is missing some. This table has tens of thousands of clones, 65% to 85% appearing once. The CDR3 is 12 residues long. Germline V CDR1 and CDR2: MDHEN, SYDVKM. Trimming took 2 bases from V and 13 from J; bases not matched to a gene: 7. As regards this clone: Its antigen is unknown.

This TCR was sampled from a human patient who received a liver transplant. The graft donor may have contributed some T cells. Material: CD4+ T cells from blood, obtained around 45 months after liver transplant. V is TRBV28 and J is TRBJ2-5; 7 positions agree with TRBD2. The CDR3 DNA reads TGTGCCAGCAGTTTAAGACTAGCCTTAAGGTACTTC. Protein sequence: CASSLRLALRYF.